Listed below are T cell receptor beta chains from one sample, sequenced in a study of OX40 agonist ivuxolimab in advanced cancers. The data were produced by immunoSEQ multiplex PCR, yet TCRdb's version contains in-frame clones alone and is incomplete. The sample lists approximately 57,000 clones, approximately 89% occurring once. The sequencing used CD4+ or CD8+ T cells sorted from blood, collected in a trial of the OX40 agonist ivuxolimab. Receptors were obtained from an adult with an advanced solid tumor such as melanoma, head and neck, liver or kidney cancer. CDR3s include the opening cysteine and the closing phenylalanine or tryptophan. The D gene is left open where the match is weak. Size is stated for part of the rows, as once, few or many counts, or as a class when the clone is expanded.

abundance,d_gene,v_gene,j_gene,CDR3aa,CDR3nt
NA,NA,TRBV6-5,TRBJ1-1,CASRRSTGTAEAFF,TGTGCCAGCAGAAGATCGACAGGAACCGCTGAAGCTTTCTTT
NA,NA,TRBV2,TRBJ1-5,CASSEFFTRGNQPQHF,TGTGCCAGCAGTGAATTCTTCACCCGGGGCAATCAGCCCCAGCATTTT
NA,NA,TRBV4-1,TRBJ1-2,CASSQLRRDGYTF,TGCGCCAGCAGCCAACTAAGACGAGATGGCTACACCTTC
NA,NA,TRBV30,TRBJ1-1,CAWRWPLRAEAFF,TGTGCTTGGAGGTGGCCGTTGAGGGCTGAAGCTTTCTTT
NA,TRBD1,TRBV28,TRBJ1-5,CASSFGTGAQPQHF,TGTGCCAGCAGTTTCGGGACAGGAGCTCAGCCCCAGCATTTT
NA,NA,TRBV7-6,TRBJ1-4,CASSLQELSEKLFF,TGTGCCAGCAGCTTACAGGAGTTGAGTGAAAAACTGTTTTTT
NA,TRBD2,TRBV6-6,TRBJ2-5,CASSPGLAGVLETQYF,TGTGCCAGCAGTCCCGGACTAGCGGGAGTTCTAGAGACCCAGTACTTC
NA,NA,TRBV7-9,TRBJ1-2,CASSFEQGFALGYTF,TGTGCCAGCAGCTTTGAACAGGGTTTTGCGCTTGGCTACACCTTC
NA,TRBD2,TRBV4-1,TRBJ2-3,CASSQGVGLAGEDTQYF,TGCGCCAGCAGCCAAGGCGTAGGGCTAGCGGGAGAGGATACGCAGTATTTT
NA,NA,TRBV19,TRBJ2-1,CASSWASVGNEQFF,TGTGCCAGTAGTTGGGCTAGCGTTGGGAATGAGCAGTTCTTC
NA,NA,TRBV29-1,TRBJ2-3,CSVDLILPPGKEYF,TGCAGCGTTGACCTTATCCTCCCTCCGGGAAAAGAGTATTTT
NA,NA,TRBV5-1,TRBJ2-1,CASSIQGAGEQFF,TGCGCCAGCAGCATCCAGGGAGCGGGTGAGCAGTTCTTC
NA,NA,TRBV20-1,TRBJ1-2,CSAWDQDGYTF,TGCAGTGCTTGGGACCAGGATGGCTACACCTTC
NA,NA,TRBV18,TRBJ2-2,CASSPGEDVAGELFF,TGTGCCAGCTCACCAGGTGAAGACGTCGCCGGGGAGCTGTTTTTT
few,NA,TRBV5-1,TRBJ1-2,CASSLDGREGYGYTF,TGCGCCAGCAGCTTGGATGGCAGGGAGGGGTATGGCTACACCTTC
NA,TRBD2,TRBV29-1,TRBJ2-5,CSVDGTSGQETQYF,TGCAGCGTTGACGGGACTAGCGGACAAGAGACCCAGTACTTC
NA,NA,TRBV29-1,TRBJ1-1,CSVAGTANTEAFF,TGCAGCGTAGCCGGGACTGCGAACACTGAAGCTTTCTTT
NA,NA,TRBV2,TRBJ1-1,CASSVGTAMNTEAFF,TGTGCCAGCAGTGTAGGGACGGCAATGAACACTGAAGCTTTCTTT
few,TRBD1,TRBV10-1,TRBJ2-7,CASSTGQGYEQYF,TGCGCCAGCAGCACTGGACAGGGTTACGAGCAGTACTTC
NA,NA,TRBV7-2,TRBJ2-2,CASIPPNTGELFF,TGTGCCAGCATCCCCCCAAACACCGGGGAGCTGTTTTTT
NA,TRBD1,TRBV2,TRBJ1-5,CASSSPGGRKPQHF,TGTGCCAGCAGTTCCCCAGGGGGCCGTAAGCCCCAGCATTTT
NA,NA,TRBV29-1,TRBJ1-6,CSVQRQRDSPLHF,TGCAGCGTTCAGAGACAAAGGGATTCACCCCTCCACTTT
NA,NA,TRBV11-2,TRBJ1-4,CASSLDRAGGEKLFF,TGTGCCAGCAGCTTAGATCGGGCAGGTGGGGAAAAACTGTTTTTT
NA,TRBD2,TRBV4-2,TRBJ2-3,CASSPRGGAGSNTQYF,TGTGCCAGCAGCCCCCGGGGGGGGGCGGGGTCTAATACGCAGTATTTT
once,NA,TRBV7-6,TRBJ2-3,CASSLGQAGTDTQYF,TGTGCCAGCAGCCTGGGACAAGCGGGAACAGATACGCAGTATTTT
NA,NA,TRBV30,TRBJ2-1,CAWSIGGTEGEQFF,TGTGCCTGGAGCATCGGGGGCACCGAAGGTGAGCAGTTCTTC
NA,NA,TRBV4-3,TRBJ2-7,CASSQDRDSYEQYF,TGCGCCAGCAGCCAAGATCGCGACAGCTACGAGCAGTACTTC
NA,NA,TRBV21-1,TRBJ2-7,CASTPMGPSSYEQYF,TGTGCCAGCACCCCGATGGGGCCGAGTTCCTACGAGCAGTACTTC
NA,NA,TRBV30,TRBJ1-3,CAWSVLTGNTIYF,TGTGCCTGGAGTGTACTCACGGGGAACACCATATATTTT
NA,TRBD1,TRBV11-2,TRBJ2-1,CASSSRGGRAVNEQFF,TGTGCCAGCAGCTCCCGAGGGGGCCGAGCGGTAAATGAGCAGTTCTTC
NA,NA,TRBV6-1,TRBJ2-7,CASSGEASHEQYF,TGTGCCAGCAGTGGAGAGGCATCCCACGAGCAGTACTTC
NA,TRBD1,TRBV6-6,TRBJ1-1,CASSLDRVNTEAFF,TGTGCCAGCAGTCTAGACAGGGTGAACACTGAAGCTTTCTTT
NA,TRBD2,TRBV6-1,TRBJ2-2,CASSVSLAGGVAGELFF,TGTGCCAGCAGTGTATCACTAGCGGGAGGAGTGGCCGGGGAGCTGTTTTTT
NA,NA,TRBV11-2,TRBJ2-1,CASSSGTFSYNEQFF,TGTGCCAGCAGCTCTGGGACTTTCTCCTACAATGAGCAGTTCTTC
NA,NA,TRBV27,TRBJ2-7,CASSLYGSGYEQYF,TGTGCCAGCAGTTTATACGGGAGTGGATACGAGCAGTACTTC
NA,TRBD2,TRBV30,TRBJ2-7,CAWSRTGLAGAKQYF,TGTGCCTGGAGTAGAACGGGACTAGCGGGAGCAAAGCAGTACTTC
NA,TRBD2,TRBV5-6,TRBJ2-1,CASSSPGLADYNEQFF,TGTGCCAGCAGCTCTCCGGGACTAGCGGACTACAATGAGCAGTTCTTC
NA,NA,TRBV2,TRBJ1-3,CASSEERGLGNTIYF,TGTGCCAGCAGTGAGGAACGGGGGCTTGGAAACACCATATATTTT
once,NA,TRBV6-6,TRBJ2-5,CASSPEETQYF,TGTGCCAGCAGCCCTGAAGAGACCCAGTACTTC
once,NA,TRBV5-4,TRBJ1-1,CASSQAGGTEAFF,TGTGCCAGCAGCCAGGCGGGGGGCACTGAAGCTTTCTTT
NA,TRBD2,TRBV7-9,TRBJ2-7,CASSRTSGYEQYF,TGTGCCAGCAGCCGGACTAGCGGCTACGAGCAGTACTTC
NA,TRBD1,TRBV6-5,TRBJ1-6,CASSLTGVNSPLHF,TGTGCCAGCAGTTTGACAGGGGTCAATTCACCCCTCCACTTT
NA,NA,TRBV29-1,TRBJ1-1,CSVFLGTEAFF,TGCAGCGTTTTCCTCGGGACTGAAGCTTTCTTT
NA,NA,TRBV30,TRBJ1-5,CAWSNGQNSNQPQHF,TGTGCCTGGAGTAATGGACAGAATAGCAATCAGCCCCAGCATTTT
NA,NA,TRBV30,TRBJ1-5,CAWERAGIGNQPQHF,TGTGCCTGGGAACGTGCGGGAATCGGCAATCAGCCCCAGCATTTT
NA,NA,TRBV28,TRBJ1-1,CASSLQGREAFF,TGTGCCAGCAGTTTACAGGGGCGTGAAGCTTTCTTT
NA,NA,TRBV2,TRBJ2-1,CASSYVARQFF,TGTGCCAGCAGTTACGTGGCTAGACAGTTCTTC
NA,NA,TRBV27,TRBJ2-1,CASSLTDRNYNEQFF,TGTGCCAGCAGTTTAACGGACAGAAATTACAATGAGCAGTTCTTC
NA,TRBD1,TRBV28,TRBJ2-7,CASSTPGQGNYEQYF,TGTGCCAGCAGTACCCCGGGACAGGGTAACTACGAGCAGTACTTC
NA,NA,TRBV18,TRBJ2-2,CASSPRQGLNTGELFF,TGTGCCAGCTCACCACGGCAGGGGCTAAACACCGGGGAGCTGTTTTTT
NA,NA,TRBV5-4,TRBJ2-7,CASSRDISTEQYF,TGTGCCAGCAGCCGGGACATTTCAACCGAGCAGTACTTC
NA,NA,TRBV6-1,TRBJ2-7,CASRQGGLTYEQYF,TGTGCCAGCAGGCAAGGGGGTCTTACCTACGAGCAGTACTTC
NA,NA,TRBV5-1,TRBJ1-4,CASKVGGGEKLFF,TGCGCCAGCAAGGTTGGGGGCGGTGAAAAACTGTTTTTT
NA,TRBD1,TRBV6-6,TRBJ2-2,CASSPGTGGNTGELFF,TGTGCCAGCAGCCCCGGGACAGGGGGGAACACCGGGGAGCTGTTTTTT
NA,NA,TRBV6-6,TRBJ1-4,CASSYSSGDEGKLFF,TGTGCCAGCAGTTACTCATCTGGGGATGAGGGAAAACTGTTTTTT
NA,NA,TRBV2,TRBJ2-7,CASSVTFYEQYF,TGTGCCAGCAGTGTCACCTTCTACGAGCAGTACTTC
NA,NA,TRBV6-5,TRBJ1-6,CASSPYDRFNSPLHF,TGTGCCAGCAGTCCCTATGACAGGTTCAATTCACCCCTCCACTTT
NA,NA,TRBV27,TRBJ2-1,CASTTSGTATGEQFF,TGTGCCAGCACCACTTCGGGGACGGCTACAGGTGAGCAGTTCTTC
NA,NA,TRBV5-4,TRBJ2-7,CASSFWASYEQYF,TGTGCCAGCAGCTTCTGGGCCTCATACGAGCAGTACTTC
NA,TRBD1,TRBV28,TRBJ1-5,CASSSLTGGEYSNQPQHF,TGTGCCAGCAGTTCTCTGACAGGGGGCGAATATAGCAATCAGCCCCAGCATTTT